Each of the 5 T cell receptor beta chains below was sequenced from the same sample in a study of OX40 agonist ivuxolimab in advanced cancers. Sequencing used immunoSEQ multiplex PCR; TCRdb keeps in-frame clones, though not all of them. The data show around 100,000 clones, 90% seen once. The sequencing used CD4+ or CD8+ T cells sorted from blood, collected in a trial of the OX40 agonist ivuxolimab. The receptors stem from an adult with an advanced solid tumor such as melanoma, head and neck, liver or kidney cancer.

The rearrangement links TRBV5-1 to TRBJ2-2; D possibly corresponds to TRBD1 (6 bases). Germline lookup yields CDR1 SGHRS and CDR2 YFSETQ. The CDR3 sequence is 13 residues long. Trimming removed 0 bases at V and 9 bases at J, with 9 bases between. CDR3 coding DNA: TGCGCCAGCAGCTTGGATGGGGGCCGGGAGCTGTTTTTT. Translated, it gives CASSLDGGRELFF. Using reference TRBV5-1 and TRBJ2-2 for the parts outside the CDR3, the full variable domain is KAGVTQTPRYLIKTRGQQVTLSCSPISGHRSVSWYQQTPGQGLQFLFEYFSETQRNKGNFPGRFSGRQFSNSRSEMNVSTLELGDSALYLCASSLDGGRELFFGEGSRLTVL.

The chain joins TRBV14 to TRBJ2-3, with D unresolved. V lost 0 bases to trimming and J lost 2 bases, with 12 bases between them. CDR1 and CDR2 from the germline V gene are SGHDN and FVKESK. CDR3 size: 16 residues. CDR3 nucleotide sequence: TGTGCCAGCAGCCAAGATATAGGCTGGAACACAGATACGCAGTATTTT. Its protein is CASSQDIGWNTDTQYF. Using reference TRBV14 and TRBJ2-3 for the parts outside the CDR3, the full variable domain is EAGVTQFPSHSVIEKGQTVTLRCDPISGHDNLYWYRRVMGKEIKFLLHFVKESKQDESGMPNNRFLAERTGGTYSTLKVQPAELEDSGVYFCASSQDIGWNTDTQYFGPGTRLTVL.

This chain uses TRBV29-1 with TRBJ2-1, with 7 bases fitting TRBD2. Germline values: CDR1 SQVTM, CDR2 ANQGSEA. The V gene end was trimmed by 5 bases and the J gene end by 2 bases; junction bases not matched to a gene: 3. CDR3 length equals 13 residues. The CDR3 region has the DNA TGCAGCGTTAGAAGCGGGGCCTACAATGAGCAGTTCTTC. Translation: CSVRSGAYNEQFF.

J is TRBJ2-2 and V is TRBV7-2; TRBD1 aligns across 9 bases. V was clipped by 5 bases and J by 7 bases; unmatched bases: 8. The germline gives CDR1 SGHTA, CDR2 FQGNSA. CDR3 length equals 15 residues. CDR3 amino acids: CASSADRGSGGELFF. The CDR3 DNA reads TGTGCCAGCAGCGCGGACAGGGGTTCGGGCGGGGAGCTGTTTTTT.

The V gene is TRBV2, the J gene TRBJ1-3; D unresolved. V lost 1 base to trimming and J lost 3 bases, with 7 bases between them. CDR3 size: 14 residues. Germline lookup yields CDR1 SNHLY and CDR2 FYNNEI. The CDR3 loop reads CASSEGRVGNTIYF. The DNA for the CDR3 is TGTGCCAGCAGTGAAGGGCGGGTTGGAAACACCATATATTTT. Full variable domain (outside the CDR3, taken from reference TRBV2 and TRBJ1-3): EPEVTQTPSHQVTQMGQEVILRCVPISNHLYFYWYRQILGQKVEFLVSFYNNEISEKSEIFDDQFSVERPDGSNFTLKIRSTKLEDSAMYFCASSEGRVGNTIYFGEGSWLTVV.